A single sample is the source of the 22 T cell receptor beta chains below, sequenced in a study of PD-L1 blockade in urothelial cancer (dated by TCRdb to between 2016 and 2019). Libraries were prepared through the immunoSEQ multiplex PCR assay. TCRdb retrieved this table from immuneACCESS and kept in-frame rearrangements only. Not all clones are present; in checked studies, unresolved V genes account for under half, and no reason is known for the remainder. Present in this sample are about 20,000 clones, 88% of which were seen just once. The biggest ten clones account for 3.5% to 4.5% of the sample. The specimen comprised PBMCs, sampled around atezolizumab (anti-PD-L1) treatment. The receptors were gathered from a man aged 50-59 years with urothelial cancer.

This clone was seen only once. A read error may account for a junction end that differs from germline. The rearrangement joins TRBV7-7 to TRBJ2-2, with D maybe TRBD2 (6 bases). In germline, CDR1 is SSHAT, CDR2 FNYEAQ (reference sequence). The CDR3 length is 17 residues. The CDR3 nucleotides read TGTGCTAGCAGCTTAGAGGTCATAGGGGACTCCACCGGGGAGCTGTTTTTT. The encoded protein is CASSLEVIGDSTGELFF.

As to this clone: The junction and the germline gene differ at one end; a read error may be behind it. The chain carries TRBV7-7 and TRBJ2-5; D uncertain. The CDR3 is made up of 14 amino acids. Germline lookup yields CDR1 SSHAT and CDR2 FNYEAQ (reference sequence). The CDR3 region has the DNA TGTGCTAGCAGTTATGACTCAGTAGCAGAGACCCAGTACTTC. Encoded protein: CASSYDSVAETQYF.

This sequence joins TRBV19 and TRBJ2-7; D possibly corresponds to TRBD1 (5 bases). Trimming took 4 bases from V and 2 from J, leaving 9 bases between them. CDR3 size: 13 residues. Germline CDR1 reads LNHDA; CDR2 reads SQIVND (reference sequence). Here the CDR3 reads CASSNDRAYEQYF. CDR3 coding DNA: TGTGCCAGTAGTAACGACAGAGCCTACGAGCAGTACTTC.

This chain uses TRBV2 with TRBJ1-5; possible D gene TRBD1, 5 bases. Germline CDR1 is SNHLY and CDR2 is FYNNEI. Trimming removed 1 base from V and 3 bases from J, with 10 bases in between. CDR3 length: 15 residues. The chain's CDR3 is CASSEGRAPNQPQHF. The DNA of the CDR3 is TGTGCCAGCAGTGAAGGCAGGGCTCCCAATCAGCCCCAGCATTTT.

The rearrangement uses TRBV28 and TRBJ2-7; TRBD1 aligns across 9 bases. This CDR3 comprises 17 residues. From germline, CDR1 is MDHEN and CDR2 SYDVKM. The V gene end was trimmed by 2 bases and the J gene end by 1 base; junction bases not matched to a gene: 9. In nucleotides, the CDR3 is TGTGCCAGCAGTTTAAGACAGGGGGGACAAACATCCTACGAGCAGTACTTC. Translation: CASSLRQGGQTSYEQYF.

The V gene is TRBV6-6, the J gene TRBJ1-2; no firm D call. Germline V gene data show CDR1 as MNHNY and CDR2 as SVGAGI (reference sequence). With 0 bases removed from V and 3 bases from J, the gap between germline ends came to 8 bases. The CDR3 covers 14 residues. CDR3 sequence: CASSYSRGDYGYTF. CDR3 nucleotides: TGTGCCAGCAGTTACTCGAGAGGCGACTATGGCTACACCTTC.

In DNA form, the CDR3 reads TGCGCCAGCAGCTTGGGTGGGACAGCAAAGGGCTACGAGCAGTACTTC. Its translation: CASSLGGTAKGYEQYF. The genes are TRBV5-1 and TRBJ2-7; 7 bases line up with TRBD1. This CDR3 comprises 16 residues. Germline CDR1 reads SGHRS; CDR2 reads YFSETQ. Losses at the gene ends were 0 bases for V and 3 bases for J; bases not matched to a gene: 9.

The V gene is TRBV30, the J gene TRBJ2-5, with D tentatively TRBD1 (5 bases). CDR1 and CDR2 from the germline V gene are GTSNPN and SVGIG (reference sequence). V lost 0 bases and J 4 bases, leaving 15 bases between the germline ends. The CDR3 has 15 amino acids. CDR3 residues: CAWSVRRGSGETQYF. The CDR3, as DNA: TGTGCCTGGAGTGTACGAAGGGGAAGTGGAGAGACCCAGTACTTC.

The V and J genes are TRBV6-5 and TRBJ2-1; 12 bases line up with TRBD2. V was pared by 6 bases and J by 10 bases, with 10 bases of the junction left unmatched. This CDR3 spans 15 amino acids. Looked up from germline, CDR1 is MNHEY and CDR2 is SVGAGI. The CDR3 protein is CASRDGTSGRMEQFF. In DNA, the CDR3 is TGTGCCAGCAGGGACGGGACTAGCGGGCGCATGGAGCAGTTCTTC.

The chain carries TRBV5-8 and TRBJ1-5, with 9 bases aligning to TRBD1. The CDR3 covers 17 residues. Germline V gene data show CDR1 as SGHTS and CDR2 as YDEGEE. Unmatched junction bases numbered 6, after V lost 0 bases and J lost 2 bases. CDR3: CASSLVQGALGNQPQHF. The CDR3 nucleotides are TGTGCCAGCAGCTTGGTACAGGGGGCGTTGGGCAATCAGCCCCAGCATTTT.

This rearrangement joins TRBV7-9 to TRBJ1-5; D uncertain. This CDR3 contains 16 residues. In germline, CDR1 is SEHNR, CDR2 FQNEAQ (reference sequence). Trimming pared 4 bases from V and 0 bases from J, leaving 13 bases between. CDR3 residues: CASSSPGDFSNQPQHF. The CDR3 nucleotides read TGTGCCAGCAGCTCCCCGGGAGACTTTAGCAATCAGCCCCAGCATTTT.

The V gene is TRBV6-4, the J gene TRBJ2-3, with a weak D call TRBD1 (6 bases). The V gene lost 6 bases and the J gene lost 3 bases, with 10 bases spanning the gap. The CDR3 is 13 residues long. The germline V gene has CDR1 MRHNA and CDR2 SNTAGT. In DNA form, the CDR3 reads TGTGCCAGCAGCCACAGGGAAACAGATACGCAGTATTTT. Its translation is CASSHRETDTQYF.

The chain employs TRBV28 and TRBJ1-1; perhaps TRBD1 as D (6 bases). Trimming removed 5 bases from V and 0 bases from J, with 16 bases in between. The CDR3 is made up of 16 amino acids. Germline CDR1 is MDHEN and CDR2 is SYDVKM. Here the CDR3 reads CASSRTHRALNTEAFF. The CDR3 region has the DNA TGTGCCAGCAGTAGAACCCACAGGGCCTTGAACACTGAAGCTTTCTTT.

The gene calls are TRBV18 and TRBJ2-7; the match to TRBD1 covers 7 bases. The V segment lost 5 bases and the J segment 0 bases; nucleotides outside the gene matches: 4. The V gene's germline CDR1 is KGHSH and CDR2 LQKENI. CDR3 size: 14 residues. In DNA form, the CDR3 reads TGTGCCAGCTCATTTCGGGACAGCTCCTACGAGCAGTACTTC. This encodes CASSFRDSSYEQYF.

The gene calls are TRBV7-9 and TRBJ2-3, with D perhaps matching TRBD1 (6 bases). Germline values: CDR1 SEHNR, CDR2 FQNEAQ (reference sequence). The CDR3 has 15 amino acids. V was shortened by 1 base and J by 1 base, with 9 bases between the two germline ends. The CDR3 reads CASSLGTARTDTQYF. DNA of the CDR3: TGTGCCAGCAGCTTAGGGACAGCCCGCACAGATACGCAGTATTTT.

J is TRBJ2-1 and V is TRBV7-3; TRBD2 aligns across 9 bases. The germline V gene has CDR1 SGHTA and CDR2 FQGTGA. CDR3 size: 16 residues. The junction had 9 bases not matched to a gene; V was cut back by 5 bases and J by 4 bases. In nucleotides, the CDR3 is TGTGCCAGCAGCCCCCCTCCGGGACTAGCTTACAATGAGCAGTTCTTC. Its translation: CASSPPPGLAYNEQFF. Based on the CDR3 plus reference TRBV7-3 and TRBJ2-1, the full variable domain is GAGVSQTPSNKVTEKGKYVELRCDPISGHTALYWYRQSLGQGPEFLIYFQGTGAADDSGLPNDRFFAVRPEGSVSTLKIQRTERGDSAVYLCASSPPPGLAYNEQFFGPGTRLTVL.

The chain links TRBV7-2 to TRBJ2-5; 13 bases match TRBD2. Looked up from germline, CDR1 is SGHTA and CDR2 is FQGNSA. Unmatched junction bases numbered 10, after V lost 5 bases and J lost 7 bases. The CDR3 consists of 16 residues. The CDR3 region is CASSPGLAGAGGTQYF. The DNA for the CDR3 is TGTGCCAGCAGCCCAGGACTAGCGGGAGCAGGTGGGACCCAGTACTTC. The full variable domain, completed using reference TRBV7-2 and TRBJ2-5, is GAGVSQSPSNKVTEKGKDVELRCDPISGHTALYWYRQSLGQGLEFLIYFQGNSAPDKSGLPSDRFSAERTGGSVSTLTIQRTQQEDSAVYLCASSPGLAGAGGTQYFGPGTRLLVL.

The chain joins TRBV27 to TRBJ1-3; TRBD1 agrees at 7 bases. Germline V gene data show CDR1 as MNHEY and CDR2 as SMNVEV (reference sequence). V trimming: 6 bases; J trimming: 0 bases; junction bases outside the gene matches: 2. The CDR3 consists of 14 residues. The DNA for the CDR3 is TGTGCCAGCAGCCCAGGGGGCTCTGGAAACACCATATATTTT. Protein product: CASSPGGSGNTIYF.

This clone came up once. The rearrangement joins TRBV2 to TRBJ2-1, with TRBD1 as a possible D gene (6 bases). V was trimmed by 5 bases and J by 2 bases, leaving 13 bases between them. The germline gives CDR1 SNHLY, CDR2 FYNNEI. The CDR3 is made up of 15 amino acids. CDR3 sequence reads: CASSYDGTTYNEQFF. Here the CDR3 DNA reads TGTGCCAGCAGTTACGACGGGACAACCTACAATGAGCAGTTCTTC.

This clone has only one observation. DNA for the CDR3: TGTGCCAGCAGCTTAGAAGACGGGAGAGCCCCAATCAAGCCCCAGCATTTT. Encoded protein: CASSLEDGRAPIKPQHF. The rearrangement uses TRBV7-8 and TRBJ1-5, with D unclear. The CDR3 totals 17 residues. Germline assignment: CDR1 SGHVS and CDR2 FQNEAQ. V was trimmed by 1 base and J by 8 bases, leaving 21 bases between them.

This clone has just one count. This chain links TRBV10-3 with TRBJ2-1, with 7 bases fitting TRBD2. V lost 5 bases, J lost 10 bases, and 5 bases stayed unmatched. Germline CDR1 ENHRY, CDR2 SYGVKD. The CDR3 sequence is 12 residues long. The CDR3, as DNA: TGTGCCATCAGTTCCGGGCGGGGGGAGCAGTTCTTC. This sequence encodes CAISSGRGEQFF.

CDR3 nucleotide sequence: TGTGCCAGCAGCTTAGGGTGGGAGAAGTACTTC. This translates into CASSLGWEKYF. The chain carries TRBV7-9 and TRBJ2-7; perhaps TRBD2 as D (5 bases). The ends were cut back, 1 base at V and 11 bases at J, with 9 bases in the middle. This CDR3 comprises 11 residues. CDR1 and CDR2 (germline): SEHNR, FQNEAQ (reference sequence).